Following are 10 T cell receptor beta chains from one sample sequenced in a study of T cell changes during pregnancy in multiple sclerosis. Using immunoSEQ multiplex PCR, the repertoire was profiled, and TCRdb retains in-frame clones only, with some absent. The data hold tens of thousands of clones, with more than 85% observed a single time. The source was peripheral blood, collected in the third trimester of pregnancy. These receptors were obtained from a female donor with multiple sclerosis, enrolled in a pregnancy study.

Written as DNA, the CDR3 is TGCGCCAGCAGCCCGACAGGGGGTCCCTACGAGCAGTACTTC. Its protein is CASSPTGGPYEQYF. This sequence joins TRBV4-3 and TRBJ2-7; 9 positions agree with TRBD1. V shed 4 bases and J 2 bases; nucleotides not matched to a gene: 3. The germline V gene encodes CDR1 LGHNA and CDR2 YSLEER. The CDR3 is 14 amino acids.

The rearrangement links TRBV6-1 to TRBJ2-2; no clear D. Looked up from germline, CDR1 is MNHNS and CDR2 is SASEGT. The CDR3 contains 14 residues. V gave up 5 bases and J gave up 3 bases, with 10 bases separating them. This CDR3 reads CASSIITDTGELFF. For the CDR3, the DNA is TGTGCCAGCAGTATCATAACAGACACCGGGGAGCTGTTTTTT.

The chain employs TRBV10-3 and TRBJ2-3; 8 bases line up with TRBD2. This CDR3 contains 18 residues. V gave up 3 bases and J gave up 2 bases; unmatched junction bases: 13. Germline V gene data show CDR1 as ENHRY and CDR2 as SYGVKD. CDR3 residues: CAISDTVGGTRSTDTQYF. The CDR3 DNA sequence: TGTGCCATCAGTGACACGGTAGGGGGGACTAGATCCACAGATACGCAGTATTTT.

The chain employs TRBV27 and TRBJ1-2; 12 bases are shared with TRBD1. The CDR3 runs to 18 residues. Per germline, CDR1 MNHEY and CDR2 SMNVEV (reference sequence). The J segment lost 6 bases and the V segment lost 6 bases, leaving 17 bases of the junction unmatched. In DNA form, the CDR3 reads TGTGCCAGCAGCCATCTAGGGACAGGGGGCAAGGCGGTTAATGGCTACACCTTC. Translating gives CASSHLGTGGKAVNGYTF.

The V call is TRBV10-3, the J call TRBJ2-7, with TRBD2 matching over 9 bases. This CDR3 is 13 amino acids long. The ends lost 8 bases at V and 2 bases at J; junction bases unmatched: 4. Germline-derived CDR1 and CDR2 are ENHRY and SYGVKD. The chain's CDR3 is CAIASGKTYEQYF. The DNA of the CDR3 is TGTGCCATCGCTAGCGGGAAAACCTACGAGCAGTACTTC.

This chain links TRBV16 with TRBJ2-6, with D possibly TRBD2 on 6 matching bases. Trimming left V 2 bases short and J 0 bases short, with 14 bases between. From germline, CDR1 is KGHSY and CDR2 FQNENV. CDR3 size: 18 residues. CDR3 amino acids: CASSQTPGLNSGANVLTF. CDR3 coding DNA: TGTGCCAGCAGCCAAACCCCGGGACTCAACTCTGGGGCCAACGTCCTGACTTTC.

This chain links TRBV7-9 with TRBJ2-2, with TRBD2 matching 10 bases. With V trimmed by 2 bases and J by 6 bases, 12 bases remained unmatched. The CDR3 is 18 amino acids. CDR1 is SEHNR and CDR2 is FQNEAQ in the germline V gene (reference sequence). CDR3 DNA sequence: TGTGCCAGCAGCTTATCGTCCAGCGGGAGGGCCTTCGCCGGGGAGCTGTTTTTT. Translated, it gives CASSLSSSGRAFAGELFF.

V and J are TRBV11-2 and TRBJ2-7; 10 bases line up with TRBD1. V shed 5 bases and J 4 bases; nucleotides not matched to a gene: 5. This CDR3 is 14 amino acids long. The germline gives CDR1 SGHAT, CDR2 FQNNGV. The CDR3 loop is CASSPGQGSYEQYF. The CDR3 nucleotides read TGTGCCAGCAGCCCGGGACAGGGGAGTTACGAGCAGTACTTC.

The rearrangement joins TRBV27 to TRBJ2-1; 9 nucleotides line up with TRBD1. Trimming cost V 4 bases and J 6 bases; bases outside gene matches: 4. Germline V gene sequence: CDR1 MNHEY, CDR2 SMNVEV (reference sequence). CDR3 size: 14 residues. The chain's CDR3 is CASSSRDRANEQFF. Written as DNA, the CDR3 is TGTGCCAGCAGTTCCCGGGACAGGGCCAATGAGCAGTTCTTC.

This clone appeared once. The chain combines TRBV5-1 with TRBJ1-4; TRBD1 agrees at 8 bases. CDR3 length equals 14 residues. V shed 0 bases and J 8 bases; nucleotides not matched to a gene: 3. Per germline, CDR1 SGHRS and CDR2 YFSETQ. The CDR3 DNA follows: TGCGCCAGCAGCTTGGGGACAGGGAGAGAAAAACTGTTTTTT. Its translation is CASSLGTGREKLFF. Combining the CDR3 with reference TRBV5-1 and TRBJ1-4 gives the whole variable domain KAGVTQTPRYLIKTRGQQVTLSCSPISGHRSVSWYQQTPGQGLQFLFEYFSETQRNKGNFPGRFSGRQFSNSRSEMNVSTLELGDSALYLCASSLGTGREKLFFGSGTQLSVL.